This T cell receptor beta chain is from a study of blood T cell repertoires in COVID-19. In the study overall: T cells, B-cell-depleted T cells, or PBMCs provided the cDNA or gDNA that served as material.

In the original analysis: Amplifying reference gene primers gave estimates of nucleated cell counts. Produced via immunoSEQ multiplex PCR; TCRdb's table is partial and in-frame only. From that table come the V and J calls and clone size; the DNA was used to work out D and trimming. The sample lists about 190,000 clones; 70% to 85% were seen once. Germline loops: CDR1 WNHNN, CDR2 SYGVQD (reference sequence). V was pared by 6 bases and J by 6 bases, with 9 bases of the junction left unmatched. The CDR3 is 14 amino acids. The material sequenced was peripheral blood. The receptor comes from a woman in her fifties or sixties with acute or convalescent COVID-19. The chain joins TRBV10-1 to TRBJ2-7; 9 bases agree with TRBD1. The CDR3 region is CASRATGQGGEQYF. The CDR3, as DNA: TGCGCCAGCAGGGCAACGGGACAGGGTGGCGAGCAGTACTTC.